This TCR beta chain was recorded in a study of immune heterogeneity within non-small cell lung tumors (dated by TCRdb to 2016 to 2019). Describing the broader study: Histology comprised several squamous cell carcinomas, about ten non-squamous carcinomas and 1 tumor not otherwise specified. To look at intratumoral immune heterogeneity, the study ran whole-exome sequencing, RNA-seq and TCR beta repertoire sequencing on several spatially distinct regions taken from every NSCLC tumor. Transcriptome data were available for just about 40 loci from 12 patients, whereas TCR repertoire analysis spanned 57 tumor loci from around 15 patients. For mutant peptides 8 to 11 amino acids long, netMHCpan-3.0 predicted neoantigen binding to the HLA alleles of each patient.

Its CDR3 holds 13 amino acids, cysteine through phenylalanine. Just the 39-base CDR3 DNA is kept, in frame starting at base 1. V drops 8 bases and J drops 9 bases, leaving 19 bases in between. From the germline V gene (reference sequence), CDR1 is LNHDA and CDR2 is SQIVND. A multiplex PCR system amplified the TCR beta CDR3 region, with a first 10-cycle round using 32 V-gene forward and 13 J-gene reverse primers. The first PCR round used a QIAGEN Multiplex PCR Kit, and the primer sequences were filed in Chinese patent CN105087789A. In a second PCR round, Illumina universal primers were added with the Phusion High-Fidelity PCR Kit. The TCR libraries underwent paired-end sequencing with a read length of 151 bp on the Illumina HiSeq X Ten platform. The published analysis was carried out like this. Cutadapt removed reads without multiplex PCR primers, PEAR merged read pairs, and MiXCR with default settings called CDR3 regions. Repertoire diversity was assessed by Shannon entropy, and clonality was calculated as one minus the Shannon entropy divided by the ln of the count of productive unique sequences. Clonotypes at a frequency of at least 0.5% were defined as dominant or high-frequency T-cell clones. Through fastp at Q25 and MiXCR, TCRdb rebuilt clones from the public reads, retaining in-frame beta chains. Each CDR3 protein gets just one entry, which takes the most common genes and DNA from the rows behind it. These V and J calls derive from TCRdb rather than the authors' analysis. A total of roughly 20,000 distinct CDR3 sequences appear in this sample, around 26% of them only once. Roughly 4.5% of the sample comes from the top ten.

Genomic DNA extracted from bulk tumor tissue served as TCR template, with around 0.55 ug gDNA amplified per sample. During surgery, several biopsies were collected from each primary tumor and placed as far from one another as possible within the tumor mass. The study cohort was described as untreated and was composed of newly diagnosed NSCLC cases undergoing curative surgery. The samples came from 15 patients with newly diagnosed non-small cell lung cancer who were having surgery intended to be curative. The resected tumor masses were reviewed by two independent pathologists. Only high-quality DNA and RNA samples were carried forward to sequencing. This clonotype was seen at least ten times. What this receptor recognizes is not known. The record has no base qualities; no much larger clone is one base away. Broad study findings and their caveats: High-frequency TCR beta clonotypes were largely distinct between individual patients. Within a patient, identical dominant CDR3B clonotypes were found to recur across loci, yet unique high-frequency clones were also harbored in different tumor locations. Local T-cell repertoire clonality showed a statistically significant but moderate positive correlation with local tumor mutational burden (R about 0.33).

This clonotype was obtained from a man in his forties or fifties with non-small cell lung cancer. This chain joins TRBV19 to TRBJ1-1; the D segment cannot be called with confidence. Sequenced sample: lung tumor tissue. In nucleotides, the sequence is TGTGCCAGTGGGGATGCTCACTTAACCAAAGCTTTCTTT. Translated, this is CASGDAHLTKAFF.